This passage covers 27 T cell receptor beta chains from one sample sequenced in a study of CD4 T cells in relation to SARS-CoV-2 and coronaviruses. Sequenced by immunoSEQ multiplex PCR; TCRdb stores in-frame clones only, minus some. The table has 35,000 to 40,000 clones, roughly 90% seen once. The sample comprised memory CD4+ T cells from PBMCs. The receptors were sampled from an adult with COVID-19.

The rearrangement joins TRBV29-1 to TRBJ1-2; 10 bases agree with TRBD1. The ends lost 1 base at V and 6 bases at J; junction bases unmatched: 5. CDR3 length: 14 amino acids. Germline V gene sequence: CDR1 SQVTM, CDR2 ANQGSEA. The CDR3 nucleotides are TGCAGCGTTGAAGGACAGGACAGGGGGGATGGCTACACCTTC. Protein product: CSVEGQDRGDGYTF.

V usage is TRBV6-2 or TRBV6-3 and J usage is TRBJ2-7; 13 nucleotides agree with TRBD2. V was clipped by 4 bases and J by 0 bases; unmatched bases: 9. Looked up from germline, CDR1 is MNHEY and CDR2 is SVGEGT. CDR3 length equals 18 residues. CDR3 coding DNA: TGTGCCAGCAGTTCCCGACTGGGACTAGCGGGGAACTCCTACGAGCAGTACTTC. Translating it yields CASSSRLGLAGNSYEQYF.

The chain is built from TRBV14 and TRBJ2-1; D call uncertain. The CDR3 covers 17 residues. V was clipped by 4 bases and J by 4 bases, with 20 bases between them. Germline V gene data show CDR1 as SGHDN and CDR2 as FVKESK. CDR3 in amino acids: CASSRARTGNGYNEQFF. The DNA of the CDR3 is TGTGCCAGCAGCCGAGCACGAACCGGTAACGGGTACAATGAGCAGTTCTTC.

The chain combines TRBV2 with TRBJ1-5, with 8 positions matching TRBD1. CDR3 size: 13 residues. The germline CDR1 and CDR2 sequences are SNHLY and FYNNEI. V was pared by 9 bases and J by 9 bases, with 10 bases of the junction left unmatched. CDR3 DNA sequence: TGTGCCAGGGGCGGACAGGGTGAGGGGCCCCAGCATTTT. This gives the protein CARGGQGEGPQHF.

Written as DNA, the CDR3 is TGTGCCAGCAGGGACACGGGGACTAGCGTAACCCAAGAGACCCAGTACTTC. Protein product: CASRDTGTSVTQETQYF. This chain uses TRBV2 with TRBJ2-5; TRBD2 matches at 10 bases. The V gene's germline CDR1 is SNHLY and CDR2 FYNNEI. With 6 bases clipped from V and 1 base from J, the junction kept 11 bases outside the gene matches. The length of the CDR3 is 17 residues.

The chain uses TRBV19 and TRBJ2-5; no clear D. Looked up from germline, CDR1 is LNHDA and CDR2 is SQIVND (reference sequence). Trimming removed 3 bases from V and 5 bases from J, with 7 bases in between. The CDR3 is 12 amino acids. The CDR3 DNA sequence: TGTGCCAGTAGTATGCAGACGGAGACCCAGTACTTC. Protein product: CASSMQTETQYF.

The J gene is TRBJ2-5, the V gene TRBV5-5; D gene ambiguous. Germline V CDR1 and CDR2: SGHKS, YYEKEE (reference sequence). CDR3 length: 15 amino acids. Trimming shortened V by 0 bases and J by 5 bases, and 14 bases separated the two germline ends. The CDR3 loop is CASSLVGPSEETQYF. CDR3 sequence (DNA): TGTGCCAGCAGCTTGGTAGGGCCCTCCGAGGAGACCCAGTACTTC.

The chain joins TRBV18 to TRBJ2-7; D uncertain. The V gene lost 0 bases and the J gene lost 5 bases, with 11 bases spanning the gap. CDR1 and CDR2 from the germline V gene are KGHSH and LQKENI. CDR3 length: 14 residues. The CDR3 here is CASSPPGSGDEQYF. The CDR3 nucleotides read TGTGCCAGCTCACCACCTGGTTCTGGGGACGAGCAGTACTTC.

The chain uses TRBV12-3 or TRBV12-4 and TRBJ2-7; tentatively, D is TRBD1 or TRBD2 (5 bases each). Trimming pared 7 bases from V and 1 base from J, leaving 11 bases between. The CDR3 contains 13 residues. CDR3 DNA: TGTGCCAGCACCCGGGGCGGTTCCTACGAGCAGTACTTC. It translates to CASTRGGSYEQYF.

The rearrangement joins TRBV30 to TRBJ2-5; 10 bases line up with TRBD2. Germline V lookup: CDR1 GTSNPN, CDR2 SVGIG (reference sequence). The trim removed 2 bases at V and 4 bases at J, leaving 1 base unmatched. This CDR3 is built from 13 residues. The CDR3 here is CAWSSSGRETQYF. In DNA form, the CDR3 reads TGTGCCTGGAGTTCTAGCGGGAGAGAGACCCAGTACTTC.

The chain links TRBV3-1 (or the pseudogene TRBV3-2) to TRBJ2-5; D is unresolved. The length of the CDR3 is 14 residues. Trimming removed 1 base at V and 7 bases at J, with 13 bases between. Germline-derived CDR1 and CDR2 are LGHDT and YNNKEL (reference sequence). CDR3 sequence reads: CASSQAASKRTQYF. As DNA, the CDR3 is TGTGCCAGCAGCCAAGCGGCGAGCAAGAGGACCCAGTACTTC.

The chain has TRBV4-2 and TRBJ2-1; 8 bases agree with TRBD2. The V gene's germline CDR1 is LGHNA and CDR2 YNFKEQ. V was pared by 5 bases and J by 3 bases, with 12 bases of the junction left unmatched. The CDR3 loop spans 17 amino acids. The CDR3 DNA is TGTGCCAGCAGCGGGGGACTAAGCGGGAGCTTCTACAATGAGCAGTTCTTC. Its translation: CASSGGLSGSFYNEQFF.

The rearrangement uses TRBV28 and TRBJ2-7; 8 bases are shared with TRBD1. The CDR3 is made up of 14 amino acids. V dropped 2 bases and J dropped 0; count of bases not matched to a gene: 0. Germline lookup yields CDR1 MDHEN and CDR2 SYDVKM. For the CDR3, the DNA is TGTGCCAGCAGTTTAACAGGGGGCTCCTACGAGCAGTACTTC. As protein: CASSLTGGSYEQYF.

The genes are TRBV19 and TRBJ1-3, with 7 bases matching TRBD1. This CDR3 contains 14 residues. Per germline, CDR1 LNHDA and CDR2 SQIVND (reference sequence). The V and J ends lost 4 bases and 6 bases, in that order; junction bases with no gene match: 6. CDR3 nucleotide sequence: TGTGCCAGTAGTAGACAGGGTGTGGAAAACACCATATATTTT. This encodes CASSRQGVENTIYF.

The J gene is TRBJ2-7, the V gene TRBV6-4; D ambiguous. This CDR3 is 11 amino acids long. Germline values: CDR1 MRHNA, CDR2 SNTAGT. Trimming shortened V by 0 bases and J by 3 bases, and 0 bases separated the two germline ends. DNA for the CDR3: TGTGCCAGCAGTGACTCCTACGAGCAGTACTTC. Translation: CASSDSYEQYF.

This clone has a single count. The genes are TRBV5-4 and TRBJ2-3, with 13 positions matching TRBD2. Germline V gene sequence: CDR1 SGHNT, CDR2 YYREEE (reference sequence). This CDR3 has 17 amino acids. Germline trimming cut 0 bases from V and 1 base from J; bases unmatched to any gene: 2. The CDR3 DNA follows: TGTGCCAGCAGCTTGGGACTAGCGGGGGGCCGCACAGATACGCAGTATTTT. It specifies CASSLGLAGGRTDTQYF.

This clone has just a few counts. The chain uses TRBV9 and TRBJ1-1; 7 bases agree with TRBD1. V shed 4 bases and J 5 bases; nucleotides not matched to a gene: 8. The CDR3 length is 14 residues. CDR1 and CDR2 from the germline V gene are SGDLS and YYNGEE. CDR3 protein: CASSTQGVGTEAFF. CDR3 in DNA: TGTGCCAGCAGCACTCAGGGGGTTGGGACTGAAGCTTTCTTT.

The chain couples TRBV19 to TRBJ2-7, with TRBD1 identical over 9 bases. The V segment lost 4 bases and the J segment 6 bases; nucleotides outside the gene matches: 4. The CDR3 spans 13 residues. The germline CDR1 and CDR2 sequences are LNHDA and SQIVND (reference sequence). In DNA, the CDR3 is TGTGCCAGTAGTAAAACAGGGGGCGGCGAGCAGTACTTC. This encodes CASSKTGGGEQYF.

The chain employs TRBV6-5 and TRBJ1-1, with 9 bases fitting TRBD1. This CDR3 has 14 amino acids. Germline V gene lookup returns CDR1 MNHEY and CDR2 SVGAGI. J gave up 10 bases and V 6 bases, and 12 bases lay outside the gene matches. CDR3 sequence (DNA): TGTGCCAGCAGAAGGACCCGGGACAGGGAGGCAGCTTTCTTT. It codes for CASRRTRDREAAFF.

This clone was picked up one time. The chain recombines TRBV5-1 with TRBJ2-5, with 9 bases lining up with TRBD1. Trimming took 3 bases from V and 3 from J; bases not matched to a gene: 9. This CDR3 region has 16 residues. CDR1 SGHRS and CDR2 YFSETQ come from the germline V gene. The CDR3 DNA reads TGCGCCAGCAGCTCGGGGACAGGGTCTCACGAAGAGACCCAGTACTTC. Translating gives CASSSGTGSHEETQYF.

This chain connects TRBV15 to TRBJ2-5, with D possibly TRBD2 on 5 matching bases. Trimming left V 5 bases short and J 4 bases short, with 11 bases between. Looked up from germline, CDR1 is LNHNV and CDR2 is YYDKDF (reference sequence). This CDR3 is built from 13 residues. The CDR3, as DNA: TGTGCCACCAGCTTCGGGGTGGTAGAGACCCAGTACTTC. Amino acids: CATSFGVVETQYF.

J is TRBJ2-1 and V is TRBV4-3; 11 bases agree with TRBD2. The CDR3 has 19 amino acids. CDR1 is LGHNA, CDR2 YSLEER, per germline. The trim removed 0 bases at V and 3 bases at J, leaving 10 bases unmatched. CDR3 DNA: TGCGCCAGCAGCCAAGATTTGGATAGCGGGGGGGCGCTCTACAATGAGCAGTTCTTC. Translated: CASSQDLDSGGALYNEQFF.

This chain connects TRBV6-4 to TRBJ2-3; 9 bases are shared with TRBD1. The junction had 4 bases not matched to a gene; V was cut back by 2 bases and J by 4 bases. There are 15 residues in the CDR3. Germline CDR1 MRHNA, CDR2 SNTAGT. In nucleotides, the CDR3 is TGTGCCAGCAGTGACGTGGGACAGGGCTCAGATACGCAGTATTTT. This codes for CASSDVGQGSDTQYF.

This chain uses TRBV7-2 with TRBJ2-1; the D call may be TRBD1 or TRBD2 (5 bases each). V dropped 5 bases and J dropped 1 base, with 12 bases sitting between them. The CDR3 extends over 15 amino acids. Germline assignment: CDR1 SGHTA and CDR2 FQGNSA. CDR3 bases: TGTGCCAGCAGCCCCCGGGACGGATCCTACAATGAGCAGTTCTTC. As protein: CASSPRDGSYNEQFF.

CDR3 residues: CASSVDVGGSQETQYF. CDR3 bases: TGTGCCAGCAGCGTAGATGTGGGGGGGAGCCAAGAGACCCAGTACTTC. This rearrangement joins TRBV9 to TRBJ2-5; 7 nucleotides line up with TRBD2. Germline values: CDR1 SGDLS, CDR2 YYNGEE. The CDR3 loop spans 16 amino acids. The trim removed 0 bases at V and 1 base at J, leaving 6 bases unmatched. Full variable domain (missing parts from reference TRBV9 and TRBJ2-5): DSGVTQTPKHLITATGQRVTLRCSPRSGDLSVYWYQQSLDQGLQFLIQYYNGEERAKGNILERFSAQQFPDLHSELNLSSLELGDSALYFCASSVDVGGSQETQYFGPGTRLLVL.

The V call is TRBV10-1, the J call TRBJ1-5; TRBD1 might be the D (5 bases). Germline V gene sequence: CDR1 WNHNN, CDR2 SYGVQD (reference sequence). The length of the CDR3 is 15 residues. V gave up 3 bases and J gave up 5 bases, with 14 bases separating them. The CDR3 bases are TGCGCCAGCAGTGAAGGGGATACGAGCTATCAGCCCCAGCATTTT. Protein: CASSEGDTSYQPQHF.

The chain joins TRBV30 to TRBJ1-2; D gene ambiguous. Trimming pared 1 base from V and 2 bases from J, leaving 5 bases between. The CDR3 sequence is 12 residues long. The germline V gene has CDR1 GTSNPN and CDR2 SVGIG (reference sequence). The CDR3 reads CAWSEQNYGYTF. The CDR3, as DNA: TGTGCCTGGAGTGAACAGAACTATGGCTACACCTTC.